The 4 T cell receptor beta chains below were found in one sample sequenced in a study of beta chain features in type 1 diabetes. The investigators reverse transcribed all of the isolated RNA, so they sequenced expressed TCRB transcripts. TCRdb keeps only in-frame clones here, not all; method: immunoSEQ multiplex PCR. The table has fewer than 550,000 clones, 9.5% to 12% seen once; the top ten hold about 0.045%. Sequenced input: naive CD4+ T cells from blood. The receptors derive from a woman between 18 and 29 years old in good health.

Regarding this clone: This CDR3 is also generated by other DNA sequences in the sample. J is TRBJ2-5 and V is TRBV5-4, with 9 bases lining up with TRBD2. In germline, CDR1 is SGHNT, CDR2 YYREEE (reference sequence). The CDR3 is 15 amino acids. V dropped 2 bases and J dropped 2; count of bases not matched to a gene: 4. The CDR3 reads CASSFGLAGQETQYF. The DNA of the CDR3 is TGTGCCAGCAGCTTCGGGCTAGCGGGACAAGAGACCCAGTACTTC.

This rearrangement joins TRBV20-1 to TRBJ1-1, with D unresolved. V was clipped by 6 bases and J by 6 bases, with 11 bases between them. Germline-derived CDR1 and CDR2 are DFQATT and SNEGSKA (reference sequence). The CDR3 is 11 residues long. CDR3 sequence: CSAKLIPEAFF. CDR3 in DNA: TGCAGTGCCAAGTTGATCCCTGAAGCTTTCTTT.

The rearrangement joins TRBV7-2 to TRBJ2-1, with D possibly matching TRBD2 (5 bases). Germline CDR1 and CDR2: SGHTA and FQGNSA. The ends were cut back, 3 bases at V and 0 bases at J, with 9 bases in the middle. This CDR3 contains 15 residues. The CDR3 loop reads CASSLRDFSYNEQFF. CDR3 DNA sequence: TGTGCCAGCAGCTTGAGGGATTTCTCCTACAATGAGCAGTTCTTC. The variable domain in full, with the rest retrieved from reference TRBV7-2 and TRBJ2-1, is GAGVSQSPSNKVTEKGKDVELRCDPISGHTALYWYRQSLGQGLEFLIYFQGNSAPDKSGLPSDRFSAERTGGSVSTLTIQRTQQEDSAVYLCASSLRDFSYNEQFFGPGTRLTVL.

The chain combines TRBV15 with TRBJ2-3; the D gene is possibly TRBD1 (6 bases). The CDR3 sequence is 14 residues long. Germline-derived CDR1 and CDR2 are LNHNV and YYDKDF (reference sequence). Trimming stripped 5 bases from V and 3 bases from J, with 12 bases between. The CDR3 loop is CATSRTVMTDTQYF. For the CDR3, the DNA is TGTGCCACCAGCCGGACAGTCATGACAGATACGCAGTATTTT.